This T cell receptor beta chain was found in a study of blood T cells in healthy people across ages. CDR1 and CDR2 (germline): SGHTA, FQGNSA. The junction had 11 bases not matched to a gene; V was cut back by 5 bases and J by 2 bases. The CDR3 is 17 amino acids. Then a second PCR, running roughly 6 to 12 cycles, was carried out with a sample-barcoded 5' primer and a J-beta primer mix. A template-switch adaptor with 12 random nucleotides tagged each cDNA molecule. TCRdb passed the 5' RACE reads through MiXCR, listing each CDR3 protein once. The sample consists of approximately 900,000 distinct CDR3 sequences, roughly 29% of them appearing once. These data were likewise used in another study, on T cells of mothers and their children.

The material sequenced was blood. This sequence originates from a woman between 40 and 55 years old in good health. The chain employs TRBV7-2 and TRBJ2-1; 8 bases align to TRBD2. CDR3 sequence (DNA): TGTGCCAGCAGCCCTAGCGCTCTCGGGGGGGCCTACAATGAGCAGTTCTTC. This sequence encodes CASSPSALGGAYNEQFF. Full variable domain (missing parts from reference TRBV7-2 and TRBJ2-1): GAGVSQSPSNKVTEKGKDVELRCDPISGHTALYWYRQSLGQGLEFLIYFQGNSAPDKSGLPSDRFSAERTGGSVSTLTIQRTQQEDSAVYLCASSPSALGGAYNEQFFGPGTRLTVL.